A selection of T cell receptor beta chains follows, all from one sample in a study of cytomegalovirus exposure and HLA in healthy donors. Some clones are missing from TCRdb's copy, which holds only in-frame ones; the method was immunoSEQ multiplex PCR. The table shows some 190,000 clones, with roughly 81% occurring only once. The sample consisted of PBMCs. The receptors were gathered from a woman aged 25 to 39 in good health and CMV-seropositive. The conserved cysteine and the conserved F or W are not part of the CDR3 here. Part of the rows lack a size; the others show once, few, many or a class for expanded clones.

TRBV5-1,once,ASSSGQGHNSPLH
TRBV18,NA,ASSPIPGTSATDTQY
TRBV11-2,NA,ASSLVGTAYSNQPQH
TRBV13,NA,ASSLPRGTEAF
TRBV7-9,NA,ASSPPGDSPGYT
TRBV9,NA,ASSVVPGGPPYNEQF
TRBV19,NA,ASTHYGATGTYSNQPQH
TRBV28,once,ASSLWTGDSGNTIY
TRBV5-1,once,ASSLQAGGTGELF
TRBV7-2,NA,ASSLMGISNTGELF
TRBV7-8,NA,ASRPPGAGYEQY
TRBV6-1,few,ASSVDRDNSPLH
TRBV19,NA,ASSKRTSYEQY
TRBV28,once,ASGTGRAYSNQPQH
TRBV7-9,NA,ASSFRTGVGNTEAF
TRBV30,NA,AWSVPGGVTDTQY
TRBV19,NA,ASSIMTPGDTQY
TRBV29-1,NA,SVSTGNSNQPQH
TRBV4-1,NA,ASSQVATGAFSYEQY
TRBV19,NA,ASTGVTEKLF
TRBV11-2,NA,ASTQSISAAALEQF
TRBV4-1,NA,ASSQVASGRVGGELF
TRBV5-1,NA,ASSLGGTGEETQY
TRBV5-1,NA,ASSLGLAGRTYEQY
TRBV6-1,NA,ASSEAEYRVTQY
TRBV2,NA,ASRLPGQGQPQH
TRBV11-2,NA,ASSQTGETQY
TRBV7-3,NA,ASSLHQSGTEGYT
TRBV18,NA,ASSPLGQPSGNTIY
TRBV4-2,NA,ASSLTQSSYNEQF
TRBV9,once,ASSVEGRGFETQY
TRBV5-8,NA,ASSLLPGETEAF
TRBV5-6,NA,ASSFRGTGSTDTQY
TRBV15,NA,ATSNLNQGSEAF
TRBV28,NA,ASSRLAGGPRQY
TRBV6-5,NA,ASSPLRQSYEQY
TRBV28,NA,ASTPSQLHGYT
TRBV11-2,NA,ASSTDRYNEQF
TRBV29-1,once,SVEESRNEQF
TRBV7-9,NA,ASSFTGIGEAF
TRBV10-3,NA,AISETSGTGSNQPQH
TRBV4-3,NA,ASSPTGGLAGNTIY
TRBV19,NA,ASRPPGGPSYNEQF
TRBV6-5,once,ASSYGRALGQGGYT
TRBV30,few,AWKGAQSHRTDTQY
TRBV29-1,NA,SAADRGTYGYT
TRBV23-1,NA,ASSQSTPRGRGARTEQF
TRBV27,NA,ASSLLSQGRGTEAF